A single sample gave rise to the 21 T cell receptor beta chains below, sequenced in a study of shared clonotypes between healthy human individuals. Here immunoSEQ multiplex PCR was the method, and the copy in TCRdb shows in-frame clones only, minus some. The data contain some 690,000 clones, 90% of them singletons. The sequencing input was memory CD8+ T cells from PBMCs. Regarding subset: CD45RO+ cells pooled with CCR7-negative TemRA cells. The receptors were gathered from a man aged 18-30 years in good health. Some clones in this sample may be carry-over from other donors' samples.

J is TRBJ2-7 and V is TRBV18, with 7 nucleotides matching TRBD2. Germline V gives CDR1 KGHSH, CDR2 LQKENI. The CDR3 has 14 amino acids. V lost 3 bases to trimming and J lost 3 bases; unmatched junction nucleotides: 5. CDR3 protein: CASSPGDYYYEQYF. The CDR3 DNA reads TGTGCCAGCTCACCCGGGGACTACTACTACGAGCAGTACTTC.

The V gene is TRBV2, the J gene TRBJ2-5; weak D call: TRBD1 (5 bases). Trimming took off 4 bases at V and 2 bases at J, with 14 bases between the two ends. In germline, CDR1 is SNHLY, CDR2 FYNNEI. This CDR3 spans 15 amino acids. The CDR3 DNA reads TGTGCCAGCAGTGTTTCCCCTGGGGCTCAAGAGACCCAGTACTTC. Translation: CASSVSPGAQETQYF.

In this sample, this clone turned up once. J is TRBJ2-6 and V is TRBV7-9; 10 positions agree with TRBD1. There are 18 residues in the CDR3. After removal of 8 bases from V and 4 bases from J, the junction contained 14 bases not matched to a gene. In germline, CDR1 is SEHNR, CDR2 FQNEAQ (reference sequence). CDR3 nucleotides: TGTGCCAGCCCCTTCGGAGGGACAGGGGAGTTAGGGGCCAACGTCCTGACTTTC. Residues: CASPFGGTGELGANVLTF.

The chain has TRBV28 and TRBJ2-7; possible D gene TRBD2, 6 bases. Per the germline V gene, CDR1 is MDHEN and CDR2 is SYDVKM. The CDR3 sequence is 14 residues long. Deletions cut 4 bases from V and 7 bases from J, with 17 bases between. CDR3 sequence reads: CASSYRDSPVEQYF. The CDR3 region has the DNA TGTGCCAGCAGTTATCGGGACTCCCCGGTAGAGCAGTACTTC.

The chain couples TRBV5-6 to TRBJ2-3, with 10 bases that match TRBD2. J was trimmed by 2 bases and V by 1 base; bases with no gene match: 4. Germline V lookup: CDR1 SGHDT, CDR2 YYEEEE. This CDR3 spans 16 amino acids. CDR3 nucleotide sequence: TGTGCCAGCAGCTTGCTACTAGCGGGATACACAGATACGCAGTATTTT. Protein product: CASSLLLAGYTDTQYF.

The CDR3 DNA reads TGCGCCAGCAGCCACACGGGAGGGCCTGTCGAGCAGTACTTC. This sequence encodes CASSHTGGPVEQYF. The gene calls are TRBV4-1 and TRBJ2-7; TRBD2 matches 8 bases. CDR3 size: 14 residues. V gave up 3 bases and J gave up 6 bases; unmatched junction bases: 7. Germline V gene lookup returns CDR1 MGHRA and CDR2 YSYEKL.

The chain is built from TRBV28 and TRBJ2-7; D call uncertain. This CDR3 is 12 amino acids long. The germline CDR1 and CDR2 sequences are MDHEN and SYDVKM. V was pared by 6 bases and J by 3 bases, with 9 bases between. CDR3 in amino acids: CASRGRDYEQYF. Written as DNA, the CDR3 is TGTGCCAGCAGAGGTAGGGACTACGAGCAGTACTTC.

The chain is built from TRBV30 and TRBJ2-1; D assignment may be TRBD1 or TRBD2 (5 bases each). Trimming shortened V by 3 bases and J by 2 bases, and 11 bases separated the two germline ends. The germline gives CDR1 GTSNPN, CDR2 SVGIG (reference sequence). The CDR3 length is 14 residues. CDR3 amino acids: CAWRFGGTYNEQFF. The CDR3 coding sequence is TGTGCCTGGAGGTTTGGGGGTACCTACAATGAGCAGTTCTTC. Drawing the rest from reference TRBV30 and TRBJ2-1, the complete variable domain is SQTIHQWPATLVQPVGSPLSLECTVEGTSNPNLYWYRQAAGRGLQLLFYSVGIGQISSEVPQNLSASRPQDRQFILSSKKLLLSDSGFYLCAWRFGGTYNEQFFGPGTRLTVL.

In DNA form, the CDR3 reads TGCGCCAGCAGCCCCGGGACAGGCATTAGGGAGACCCAGTACTTC. Encoded protein: CASSPGTGIRETQYF. This sequence joins TRBV5-1 and TRBJ2-5; 8 nucleotides agree with TRBD1. V shed 4 bases, J shed 5 bases, and the junction held 10 bases outside the gene matches. From germline, CDR1 is SGHRS and CDR2 YFSETQ. The CDR3 covers 15 residues.

The chain joins TRBV2 to TRBJ2-1, with TRBD2 as a possible D gene (7 bases). The V end was cut by 7 bases, the J end by 12 bases, with 25 bases between. Germline assignment: CDR1 SNHLY and CDR2 FYNNEI. CDR3 length: 15 residues. CDR3 protein: CASTTLAGPGRGQFF. For the CDR3, the DNA is TGTGCCAGCACCACCTTAGCGGGTCCCGGCAGGGGGCAGTTCTTC.

The chain links TRBV13 to TRBJ2-5; the D gene could be TRBD1 or TRBD2 (5 bases each). Germline assignment: CDR1 PRHDT and CDR2 FYEKMQ (reference sequence). CDR3 length equals 15 residues. Trimming stripped 0 bases from V and 2 bases from J, with 10 bases between. CDR3 region: CASSLGTGAQETQYF. The CDR3, as DNA: TGTGCCAGCAGCTTAGGGACCGGGGCTCAAGAGACCCAGTACTTC.

This clone was seen more than once but under ten times. The chain joins TRBV28 to TRBJ1-5; the D is unclear. V lost 6 bases and J lost 3, with 9 bases in between. The CDR3 loop spans 13 amino acids. The germline V gene has CDR1 MDHEN and CDR2 SYDVKM. The CDR3 DNA reads TGTGCCAGCAGCCTCGGTTACAATCAGCCCCAGCATTTT. It encodes CASSLGYNQPQHF.

V is TRBV19 and J is TRBJ2-6, with D possibly being TRBD1 (8 bases). The CDR3 covers 20 residues. Per the germline V gene, CDR1 is LNHDA and CDR2 is SQIVND (reference sequence). V lost 2 bases to trimming and J lost 0 bases, with 20 bases between them. The chain's CDR3 is CASSILGQGGPGSGANVLTF. DNA for the CDR3: TGTGCCAGTAGTATACTCGGACAGGGAGGGCCCGGCTCTGGGGCCAACGTCCTGACTTTC.

The chain has TRBV6-1 and TRBJ1-1; D gene ambiguous. V lost 2 bases and J lost 7, with 11 bases in between. Germline CDR1 reads MNHNS; CDR2 reads SASEGT. The CDR3 is 13 residues long. CDR3 sequence (DNA): TGTGCCAGCAGTGAATCACCGGTATTTGAAGCTTTCTTT. This translates into CASSESPVFEAFF.

This chain connects TRBV7-8 to TRBJ2-5; D possibly uses TRBD1 or TRBD2 (5 bases each). V shed 4 bases and J shed 9 bases, with 27 bases lying between them. The CDR3 contains 17 residues. From germline, CDR1 is SGHVS and CDR2 FQNEAQ. For the CDR3, the DNA is TGTGCCAGCAGCTCGTTACGGAGTCGGGACCCCTCTTGGGCCCAGTACTTC. This gives the protein CASSSLRSRDPSWAQYF.

V is TRBV9 and J is TRBJ2-5, with 8 bases identical to TRBD2. Germline V gene sequence: CDR1 SGDLS, CDR2 YYNGEE. J was trimmed by 2 bases and V by 4 bases; bases with no gene match: 10. This CDR3 contains 16 residues. The CDR3 loop is CASSPLGGGIQETQYF. In DNA, the CDR3 is TGTGCCAGCAGCCCCCTAGGCGGGGGGATTCAAGAGACCCAGTACTTC.

V gene TRBV7-9 combines with J gene TRBJ2-1; the D gene could be TRBD1 or TRBD2 (5 bases each). Trimming shortened V by 6 bases and J by 10 bases, and 19 bases separated the two germline ends. The V gene's germline CDR1 is SEHNR and CDR2 FQNEAQ (reference sequence). The CDR3 runs to 14 residues. The CDR3 DNA follows: TGTGCCAGCAGTACCGGGACCTCGAGGTCGGAGCAGTTCTTC. It yields the protein CASSTGTSRSEQFF.

The CDR3 DNA reads as TGTGCCAGCAGCCCTCCCGCGGGGACACCCTACGAGCAGTACTTC. Its translation is CASSPPAGTPYEQYF. The chain couples TRBV9 to TRBJ2-7, with D tentatively TRBD1 or TRBD2 (6 bases each). V lost 4 bases and J lost 2, with 16 bases in between. This CDR3 is 15 amino acids long. Germline V gene data show CDR1 as SGDLS and CDR2 as YYNGEE.

The chain employs TRBV6-1 and TRBJ1-5; possibly TRBD1 for D (6 bases). V was shortened by 6 bases and J by 6 bases, with 15 bases between the two germline ends. This CDR3 is 14 amino acids long. The V gene's germline CDR1 is MNHNS and CDR2 SASEGT. The CDR3 reads CASSKRGLGQPQHF. In nucleotides, the CDR3 is TGTGCCAGCAGCAAAAGGGGGTTGGGTCAGCCCCAGCATTTT.

V usage is TRBV27 and J usage is TRBJ2-7, with D perhaps assigned TRBD1 or TRBD2 (6 bases each). CDR1 and CDR2 from the germline V gene are MNHEY and SMNVEV (reference sequence). This CDR3 is built from 13 residues. V lost 8 bases, J lost 6 bases, and 17 bases lay in between. The CDR3 region has the DNA TGTGCCAGCCGACCCCCGGGGGCAGGCGAGCAGTACTTC. This codes for CASRPPGAGEQYF.

This rearrangement joins TRBV27 to TRBJ1-2; possibly TRBD1 for D (5 bases). Germline-derived CDR1 and CDR2 are MNHEY and SMNVEV (reference sequence). Trimming shortened V by 1 base and J by 6 bases, and 24 bases separated the two germline ends. This CDR3 region has 18 residues. The CDR3 bases are TGTGCCAGCAGTTTATACTCCCCTACCGGACACCTGCGCCATGGCTACACCTTC. Translating gives CASSLYSPTGHLRHGYTF.